This T cell receptor (beta chain) was sequenced in a study of cytotoxic CD8 clonotypes in ibrutinib-treated CLL. About the research overall: Response sampling took place at median around 12 months of treatment, range 6 to 36.

Germline V CDR1 and CDR2: SGHVS, FQNEAQ. The CDR3 consists of 14 residues. V shed 4 bases and J 8 bases; nucleotides not matched to a gene: 7. Regarding the study as a whole: Clonality increased at ibrutinib response and stayed stable in sustained remission. At progression, however, it fell back toward baseline. Starting clonality was above that of age-matched healthy donors and tracked circulating CD8+ T-cell counts. Public clonotypes occurred uncommonly; on treatment, they contracted or remained stable.

On this clone: Its antigen is currently unknown.

Profiled with immunoSEQ multiplex PCR; TCRdb holds only in-frame clones, not every one. Found here are about 140,000 clones, approximately 90% of them singletons; the top ten hold 11%. The sequenced sample was PBMCs, obtained after 12 months of ibrutinib treatment. This TCR was recovered from a human donor with chronic lymphocytic leukemia. V and J are TRBV7-8 and TRBJ1-3; 8 bases align to TRBD1. The CDR3 DNA sequence: TGTGCCAGCAGCTCTTGGACAGGGAGGGACACCATATATTTT. This encodes CASSSWTGRDTIYF.